Sequencing of this TCR beta chain was carried out in a study of blood T cell repertoires in COVID-19. As for the study in general: The cDNA or gDNA used as material had been derived from T cells, B-cell-depleted T cells, or PBMCs.

Per the authors' pipeline: The authors estimated nucleated cell counts from reference gene primer amplification. This table comes from immunoSEQ multiplex PCR, and its TCRdb copy is limited to in-frame clones, with some not included. The V and J calls and clone size are taken from that table; D and trimming were inferred from the DNA. The sample consists of 7,500 to 9,000 clones, less than 90% of them appearing once. Germline loops: CDR1 MNHEY, CDR2 SMNVEV (reference sequence). The ends lost 2 bases at V and 7 bases at J; junction bases unmatched: 13. The CDR3 covers 17 residues. The chain uses TRBV27 and TRBJ2-1, with 8 bases lining up with TRBD2. Source material: peripheral blood. The TCR originated in a human donor in a cohort sampled during active COVID-19. The CDR3 DNA is TGTGCCAGCAGTTTACGCCCCCCCTACGGGGGGGCGAATGAGCAGTTCTTC. This translates into CASSLRPPYGGANEQFF.